Presented here are 10 T cell receptor beta chains from one specimen sequenced in a study of T cell responses to AZD1222 COVID-19 vaccine. The repertoire was sequenced with immunoSEQ multiplex PCR; TCRdb's copy has only in-frame clones and lacks some. The table has 120,000 or so clones, about 90% seen once. Source: peripheral blood, taken on day 0 of AZD1222 vaccination. These receptors originate from an adult in good health.

V and J are TRBV5-1 and TRBJ2-2, with D possibly being TRBD1 (6 bases). V shed 0 bases and J shed 4 bases, with 10 bases lying between them. CDR3 length: 15 residues. Germline values: CDR1 SGHRS, CDR2 YFSETQ. The DNA of the CDR3 is TGCGCCAGCAGCTTGGCACAGGGTAGCACCGGGGAGCTGTTTTTT. Protein sequence: CASSLAQGSTGELFF.

CDR3 coding DNA: TGCGCCAGCAGCCTGGGACAGGATAATGAAAAACTGTTTTTT. This encodes CASSLGQDNEKLFF. The chain links TRBV4-1 to TRBJ1-4; 8 nucleotides line up with TRBD1. Germline CDR1 reads MGHRA; CDR2 reads YSYEKL. The trim removed 4 bases at V and 4 bases at J, leaving 2 bases unmatched. The CDR3 has 14 amino acids.

This clone was detected ten times or more. CDR3 region: CASSSLQGMDTEAFF. The CDR3 DNA sequence: TGTGCCAGCAGCTCGCTACAGGGTATGGACACTGAAGCTTTCTTT. The chain employs TRBV7-2 and TRBJ1-1; the D gene is possibly TRBD1 (6 bases). Looked up from germline, CDR1 is SGHTA and CDR2 is FQGNSA. CDR3 length: 15 residues. The V end lost 4 bases, the J end lost 3 bases, and 15 bases lay between the germline ends.

The V call is TRBV13, the J call TRBJ1-3; the D gene is possibly TRBD1 (5 bases). Trimming left V 1 base short and J 0 bases short, with 13 bases between. Germline V lookup: CDR1 PRHDT, CDR2 FYEKMQ (reference sequence). The CDR3 runs 17 residues. The CDR3 DNA reads TGTGCCAGCAGCTTAGATTCAACAGGCCCCTCTGGAAACACCATATATTTT. Protein product: CASSLDSTGPSGNTIYF.

This clone appeared a single time. The chain is built from TRBV6-5 and TRBJ1-5; D is uncertain. This CDR3 contains 14 residues. V lost 6 bases and J lost 3, with 12 bases in between. Germline assignment: CDR1 MNHEY and CDR2 SVGAGI. The chain's CDR3 is CASRGVFINQPQHF. The CDR3 coding sequence is TGTGCCAGCAGAGGCGTCTTCATCAATCAGCCCCAGCATTTT.

This sequence joins TRBV2 and TRBJ2-1, with TRBD2 identical over 8 bases. Trimming cost V 9 bases and J 4 bases; bases outside gene matches: 8. The length of the CDR3 is 14 residues. The germline V gene encodes CDR1 SNHLY and CDR2 FYNNEI. The CDR3 coding sequence is TGTGCCAGTATCCGGGAGGGAAAATACAATGAGCAGTTCTTC. This gives the protein CASIREGKYNEQFF. Based on the CDR3 plus reference TRBV2 and TRBJ2-1, the full variable domain is EPEVTQTPSHQVTQMGQEVILRCVPISNHLYFYWYRQILGQKVEFLVSFYNNEISEKSEIFDDQFSVERPDGSNFTLKIRSTKLEDSAMYFCASIREGKYNEQFFGPGTRLTVL.

The gene calls are TRBV28 and TRBJ1-5, with D possibly matching TRBD1 (6 bases). The CDR3 loop spans 14 amino acids. CDR1 is MDHEN, CDR2 SYDVKM, per germline. Between the trimmed V and J ends, which lost 4 bases and 2 bases, there was a span of 9 bases. The CDR3 nucleotides are TGTGCCAGCAGTTGGGGGCTTGGCAATCAGCCCCAGCATTTT. Its protein is CASSWGLGNQPQHF.

The chain employs TRBV2 and TRBJ2-5, with D perhaps TRBD2 (7 bases). CDR3 length: 15 amino acids. The V end lost 0 bases, the J end lost 6 bases, and 14 bases lay between the germline ends. Germline values: CDR1 SNHLY, CDR2 FYNNEI. The CDR3 DNA reads TGTGCCAGCAGTGAAGCGGGGGGGCGGGTAAAGACCCAGTACTTC. Its translation is CASSEAGGRVKTQYF.

The rearrangement joins TRBV11-1 to TRBJ2-7; possibly TRBD1 for D (6 bases). Looked up from germline, CDR1 is SGHAT and CDR2 is FQDESV (reference sequence). Trimming took 5 bases from V and 2 from J, leaving 19 bases between them. CDR3 length: 16 residues. The DNA of the CDR3 is TGTGCCAGCAGCCCGAAAGGGACACTACCCACCTACGAGCAGTACTTC. Protein sequence: CASSPKGTLPTYEQYF.

This chain uses TRBV7-8 with TRBJ1-6; a weak D match, TRBD1 (6 bases). Germline-derived CDR1 and CDR2 are SGHVS and FQNEAQ. There are 15 residues in the CDR3. Trimming left V 1 base short and J 7 bases short, with 11 bases between. CDR3 amino acids: CASSLGPRGNSPLHF. The CDR3 DNA reads TGTGCCAGCAGCTTAGGCCCCAGGGGAAATTCACCCCTCCACTTT.